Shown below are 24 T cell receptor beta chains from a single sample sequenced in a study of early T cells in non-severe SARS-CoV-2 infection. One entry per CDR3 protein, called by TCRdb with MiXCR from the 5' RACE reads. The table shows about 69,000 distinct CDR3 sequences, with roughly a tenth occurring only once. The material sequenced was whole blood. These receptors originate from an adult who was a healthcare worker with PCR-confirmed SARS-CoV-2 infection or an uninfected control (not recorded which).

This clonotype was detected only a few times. The CDR3 sequence: CASSPRTLSAEQFF. The CDR3 coding sequence is TGTGCCAGCAGCCCCAGGACCCTATCCGCTGAGCAGTTCTTC. The chain carries TRBV7-2 and TRBJ2-1; D remains unclear. CDR3 size: 14 residues. Germline CDR1 SGHTA, CDR2 FQGNSA. Trimming shortened V by 5 bases and J by 9 bases, and 17 bases separated the two germline ends.

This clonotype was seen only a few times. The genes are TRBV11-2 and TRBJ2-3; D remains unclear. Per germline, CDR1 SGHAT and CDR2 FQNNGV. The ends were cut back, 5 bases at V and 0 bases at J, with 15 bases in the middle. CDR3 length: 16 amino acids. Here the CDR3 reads CASSGRASTSTDTQYF. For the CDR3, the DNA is TGTGCCAGCAGCGGAAGAGCCTCAACTAGCACAGATACGCAGTATTTT.

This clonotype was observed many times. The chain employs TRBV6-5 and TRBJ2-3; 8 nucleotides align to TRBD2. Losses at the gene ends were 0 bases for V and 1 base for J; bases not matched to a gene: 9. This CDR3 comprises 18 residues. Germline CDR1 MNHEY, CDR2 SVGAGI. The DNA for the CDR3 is TGTGCCAGCAGTTACTCCCATCCGGGTAGCGGGGGCACAGATACGCAGTATTTT. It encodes CASSYSHPGSGGTDTQYF.

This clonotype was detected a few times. CDR3 residues: CASSQTGDAGDTQYF. The CDR3 DNA reads TGTGCCAGCAGTCAGACAGGGGATGCTGGAGATACGCAGTATTTT. The chain combines TRBV6-2 or TRBV6-3 with TRBJ2-3; TRBD1 matches at 8 bases. The CDR3 sequence is 15 residues long. Germline V gives CDR1 MNHEY, CDR2 SVGEGT. After removal of 5 bases from V and 5 bases from J, the junction contained 9 bases not matched to a gene.

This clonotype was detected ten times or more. This CDR3 is CASSLTSGSWEQYF. DNA of the CDR3: TGTGCCAGCAGCTTAACTAGCGGGAGCTGGGAGCAGTACTTC. V gene TRBV11-1 combines with J gene TRBJ2-7, with 11 positions matching TRBD2. CDR1 is SGHAT, CDR2 FQDESV, per germline (reference sequence). Unmatched junction bases numbered 4, after V lost 2 bases and J lost 7 bases. This CDR3 contains 14 residues. Based on the CDR3 plus reference TRBV11-1 and TRBJ2-7, the full variable domain is EAEVAQSPRYKITEKSQAVAFWCDPISGHATLYWYRQILGQGPELLVQFQDESVVDDSQLPKDRFSAERLKGVDSTLKIQPAELGDSAMYLCASSLTSGSWEQYFGPGTRLTVT.

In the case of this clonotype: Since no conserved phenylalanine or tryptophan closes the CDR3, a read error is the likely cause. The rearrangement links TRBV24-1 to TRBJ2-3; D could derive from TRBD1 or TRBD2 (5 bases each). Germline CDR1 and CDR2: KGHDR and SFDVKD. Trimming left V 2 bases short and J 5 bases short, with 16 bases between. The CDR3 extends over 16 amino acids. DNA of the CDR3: TGTGCCACCAGTGATTCGTCCCGGGACGGGGTAGATACGCAGTATTCT. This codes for CATSDSSRDGVDTQYS.

The CDR3 region has the DNA TGTGCCAGCAGATCAAAACCGGACAGGGTCTATGAGCAGTTCTTC. This encodes CASRSKPDRVYEQFF. The chain links TRBV6-1 to TRBJ2-1; TRBD1 matches at 8 bases. V lost 6 bases to trimming and J lost 8 bases; unmatched junction nucleotides: 12. CDR1 MNHNS and CDR2 SASEGT come from the germline V gene. The CDR3 consists of 15 residues.

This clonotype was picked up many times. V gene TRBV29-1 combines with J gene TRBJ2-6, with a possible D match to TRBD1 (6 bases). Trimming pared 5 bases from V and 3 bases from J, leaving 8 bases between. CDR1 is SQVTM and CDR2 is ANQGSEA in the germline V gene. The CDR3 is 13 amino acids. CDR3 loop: CSVYRDGANVLTF. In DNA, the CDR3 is TGCAGCGTTTACAGGGATGGGGCCAACGTCCTGACTTTC.

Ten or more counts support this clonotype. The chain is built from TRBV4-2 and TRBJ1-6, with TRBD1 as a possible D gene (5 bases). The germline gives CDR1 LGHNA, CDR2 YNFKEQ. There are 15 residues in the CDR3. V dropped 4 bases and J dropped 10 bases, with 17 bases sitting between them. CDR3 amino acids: CASSPRAGKGSPLHF. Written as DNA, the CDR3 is TGTGCCAGCAGCCCGAGGGCAGGGAAGGGATCACCCCTCCACTTT.

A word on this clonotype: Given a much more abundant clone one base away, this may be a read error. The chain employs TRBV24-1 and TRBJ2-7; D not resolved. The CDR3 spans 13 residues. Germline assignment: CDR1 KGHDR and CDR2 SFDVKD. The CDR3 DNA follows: TGTGACACCAGTGACGCGGCTACCTACGAGCAGTACTTC. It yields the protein CDTSDAATYEQYF.

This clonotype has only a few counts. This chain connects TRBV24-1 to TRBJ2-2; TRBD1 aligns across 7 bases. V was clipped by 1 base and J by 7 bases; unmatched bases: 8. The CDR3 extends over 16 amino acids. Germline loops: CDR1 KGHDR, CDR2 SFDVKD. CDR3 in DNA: TGTGCCACCAGTGATTTTGGCAGGGGGAATGACGGGGAGCTGTTTTTT. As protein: CATSDFGRGNDGELFF.

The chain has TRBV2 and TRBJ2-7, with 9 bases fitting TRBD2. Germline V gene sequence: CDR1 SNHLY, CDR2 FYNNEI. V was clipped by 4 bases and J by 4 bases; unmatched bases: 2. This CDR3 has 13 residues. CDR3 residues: CASSGSGSYEQYF. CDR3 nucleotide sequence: TGTGCCAGCAGTGGTAGCGGGAGTTACGAGCAGTACTTC.

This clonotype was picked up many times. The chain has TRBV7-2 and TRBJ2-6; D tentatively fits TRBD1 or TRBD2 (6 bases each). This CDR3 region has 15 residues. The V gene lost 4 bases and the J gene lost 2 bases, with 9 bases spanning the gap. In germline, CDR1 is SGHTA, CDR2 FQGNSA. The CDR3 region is CASSSGAPGANVLTF. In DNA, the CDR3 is TGTGCCAGCAGCTCGGGGGCGCCTGGGGCCAACGTCCTGACTTTC.

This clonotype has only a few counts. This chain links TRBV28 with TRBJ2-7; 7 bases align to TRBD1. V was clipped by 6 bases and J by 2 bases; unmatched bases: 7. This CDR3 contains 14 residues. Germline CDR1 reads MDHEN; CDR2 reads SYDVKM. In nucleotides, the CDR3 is TGTGCCAGCAGCCAACCCGGGACAGCCTACGAGCAGTACTTC. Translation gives CASSQPGTAYEQYF.

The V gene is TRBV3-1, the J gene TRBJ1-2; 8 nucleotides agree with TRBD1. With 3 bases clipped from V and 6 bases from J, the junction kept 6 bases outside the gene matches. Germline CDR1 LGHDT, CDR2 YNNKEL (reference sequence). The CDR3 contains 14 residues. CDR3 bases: TGTGCCAGCAGCCAGTTCAGGGGGCGTGATGGCTACACCTTC. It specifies CASSQFRGRDGYTF. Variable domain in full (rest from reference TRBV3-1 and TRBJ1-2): DTAVSQTPKYLVTQMGNDKSIKCEQNLGHDTMYWYKQDSKKFLKIMFSYNNKELIINETVPNRFSPKSPDKAHLNLHINSLELGDSAVYFCASSQFRGRDGYTFGSGTRLTVV.

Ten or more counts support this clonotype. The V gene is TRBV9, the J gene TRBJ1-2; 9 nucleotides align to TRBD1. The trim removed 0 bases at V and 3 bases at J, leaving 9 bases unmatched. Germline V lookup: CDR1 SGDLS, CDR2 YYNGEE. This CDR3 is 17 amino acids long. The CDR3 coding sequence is TGTGCCAGCAGCGTAGCACCGGAACAGGGGGCTGACTATGGCTACACCTTC. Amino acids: CASSVAPEQGADYGYTF.

CDR3 protein: CATSSSESLNTEAFF. The CDR3, as DNA: TGTGCCACCAGCTCTTCGGAGTCCTTAAACACTGAAGCTTTCTTT. This chain links TRBV15 with TRBJ1-1; no clear D. There are 15 residues in the CDR3. Germline V gives CDR1 LNHNV, CDR2 YYDKDF (reference sequence). The V end was cut by 5 bases, the J end by 2 bases, with 15 bases between. The full variable domain, rest sourced from reference TRBV15 and TRBJ1-1, is DAMVIQNPRYQVTQFGKPVTLSCSQTLNHNVMYWYQQKSSQAPKLLFHYYDKDFNNEADTPDNFQSRRPNTSFCFLDIRSPGLGDTAMYLCATSSSESLNTEAFFGQGTRLTVV.

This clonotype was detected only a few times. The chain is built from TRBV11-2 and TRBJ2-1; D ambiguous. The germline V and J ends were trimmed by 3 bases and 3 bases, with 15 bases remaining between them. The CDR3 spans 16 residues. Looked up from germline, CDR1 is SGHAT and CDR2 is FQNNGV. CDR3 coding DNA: TGTGCCAGCAGCTTCCTGACCCCCGACTTCTACAATGAGCAGTTCTTC. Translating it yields CASSFLTPDFYNEQFF. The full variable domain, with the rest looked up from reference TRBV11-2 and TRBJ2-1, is EAGVAQSPRYKIIEKRQSVAFWCNPISGHATLYWYQQILGQGPKLLIQFQNNGVVDDSQLPKDRFSAERLKGVDSTLKIQPAKLEDSAVYLCASSFLTPDFYNEQFFGPGTRLTVL.

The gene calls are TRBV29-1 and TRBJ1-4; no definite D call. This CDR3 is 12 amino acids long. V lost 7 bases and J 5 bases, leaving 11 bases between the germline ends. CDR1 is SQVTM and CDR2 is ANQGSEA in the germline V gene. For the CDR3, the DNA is TGCAGCGCCCGGTTAGTGAATGAAAAACTGTTTTTT. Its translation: CSARLVNEKLFF. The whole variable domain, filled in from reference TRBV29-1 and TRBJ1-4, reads SAVISQKPSRDICQRGTSLTIQCQVDSQVTMMFWYRQQPGQSLTLIATANQGSEATYESGFVIDKFPISRPNLTFSTLTVSNMSPEDSSIYLCSARLVNEKLFFGSGTQLSVL.

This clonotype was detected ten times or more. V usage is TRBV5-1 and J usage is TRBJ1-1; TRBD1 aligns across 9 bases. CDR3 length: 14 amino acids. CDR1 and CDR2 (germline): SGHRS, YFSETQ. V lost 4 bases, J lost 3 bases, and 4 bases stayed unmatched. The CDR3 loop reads CASSLGQGHTEAFF. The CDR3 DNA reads TGCGCCAGCAGCCTGGGACAGGGCCACACTGAAGCTTTCTTT.

CDR3 loop: CASSLGENEQFF. In nucleotides, the CDR3 is TGTGCCAGCAGCTTAGGTGAAAATGAGCAGTTCTTC. The V and J genes are TRBV11-3 and TRBJ2-1; D call uncertain. V was trimmed by 1 base and J by 7 bases, leaving 5 bases between them. Germline CDR1 reads SGHNT; CDR2 reads YENEEA. The length of the CDR3 is 12 residues.

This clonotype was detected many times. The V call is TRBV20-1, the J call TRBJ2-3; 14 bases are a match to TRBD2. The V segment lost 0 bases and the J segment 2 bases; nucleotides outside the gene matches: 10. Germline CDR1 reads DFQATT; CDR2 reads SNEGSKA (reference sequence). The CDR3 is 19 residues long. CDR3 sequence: CSARDYETSGGVHTDTQYF. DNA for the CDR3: TGCAGTGCTAGAGACTACGAGACTAGCGGGGGGGTTCACACAGATACGCAGTATTTT.

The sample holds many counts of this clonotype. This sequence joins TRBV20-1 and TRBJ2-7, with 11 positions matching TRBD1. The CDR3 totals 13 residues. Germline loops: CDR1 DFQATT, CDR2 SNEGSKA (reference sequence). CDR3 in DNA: TGCAGCCTCCCGGGACAGGGGGTCTACGAGCAGTACTTC. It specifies CSLPGQGVYEQYF.

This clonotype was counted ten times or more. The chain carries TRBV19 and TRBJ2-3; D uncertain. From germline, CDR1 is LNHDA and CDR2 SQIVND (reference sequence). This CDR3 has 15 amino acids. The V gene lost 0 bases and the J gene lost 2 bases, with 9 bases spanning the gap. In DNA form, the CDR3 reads TGTGCCAGTAGTATAGAGGGCAGATCCACAGATACGCAGTATTTT. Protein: CASSIEGRSTDTQYF.